This TCR beta chain was recovered during a study of CD8 T cells in Susac syndrome. Study-level background: Patients with Susac syndrome were therapy-naive, on corticosteroids, or on intravenous immunoglobulin alone at the time that blood was drawn.

With random hexamers, roughly 0.45 to 1 ug RNA was reverse transcribed. MiXCR was run by TCRdb on the immunoSEQ multiplex PCR reads, yielding one entry per CDR3 protein. This table holds some 180,000 distinct CDR3 sequences, 90% to 95% found once. Between the trimmed V and J ends, which lost 8 bases and 3 bases, there was a span of 14 bases. From germline, CDR1 is LNHDA and CDR2 SQIVND (reference sequence). The CDR3 length is 14 residues. The sample comprised CD4+ T cells from PBMCs. J is TRBJ1-5 and V is TRBV19; D might be TRBD1 (6 bases). The receptor comes from a human donor with Susac syndrome. CDR3 region: CASVPGHFNQPQHF. CDR3 coding DNA: TGTGCCAGTGTCCCGGGACACTTCAATCAGCCCCAGCATTTT.